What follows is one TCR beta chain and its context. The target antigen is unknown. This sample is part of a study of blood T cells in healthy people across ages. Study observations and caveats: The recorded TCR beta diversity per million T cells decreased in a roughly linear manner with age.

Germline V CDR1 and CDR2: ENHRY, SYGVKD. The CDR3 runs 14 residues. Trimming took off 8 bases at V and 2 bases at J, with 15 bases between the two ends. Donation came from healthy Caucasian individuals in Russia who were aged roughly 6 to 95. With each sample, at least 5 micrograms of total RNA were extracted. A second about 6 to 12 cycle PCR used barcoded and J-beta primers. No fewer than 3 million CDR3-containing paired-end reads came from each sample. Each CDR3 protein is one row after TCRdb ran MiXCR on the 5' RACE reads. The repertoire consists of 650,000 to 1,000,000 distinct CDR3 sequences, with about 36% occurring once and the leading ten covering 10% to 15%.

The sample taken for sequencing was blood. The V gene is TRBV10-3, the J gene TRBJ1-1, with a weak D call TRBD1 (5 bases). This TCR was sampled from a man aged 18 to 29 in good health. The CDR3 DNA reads TGTGCCATCGCGTCAGGGCTGACAAACACTGAAGCTTTCTTT. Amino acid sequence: CAIASGLTNTEAFF.